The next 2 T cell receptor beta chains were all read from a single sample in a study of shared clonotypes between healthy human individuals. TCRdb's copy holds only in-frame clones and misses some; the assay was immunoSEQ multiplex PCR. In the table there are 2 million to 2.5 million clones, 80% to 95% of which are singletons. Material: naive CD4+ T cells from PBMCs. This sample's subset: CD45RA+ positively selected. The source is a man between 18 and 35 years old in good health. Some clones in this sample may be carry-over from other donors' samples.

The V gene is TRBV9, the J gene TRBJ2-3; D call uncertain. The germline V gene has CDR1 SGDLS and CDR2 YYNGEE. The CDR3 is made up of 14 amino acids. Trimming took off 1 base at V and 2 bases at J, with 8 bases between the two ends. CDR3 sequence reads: CASSVNRFTDTQYF. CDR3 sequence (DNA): TGTGCCAGCAGCGTAAACAGATTCACAGATACGCAGTATTTT.

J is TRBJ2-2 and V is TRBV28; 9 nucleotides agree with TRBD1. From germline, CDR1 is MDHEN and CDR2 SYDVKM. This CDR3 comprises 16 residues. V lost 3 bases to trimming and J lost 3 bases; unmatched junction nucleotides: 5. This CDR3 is CASSLVWTGDTGELFF. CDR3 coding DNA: TGTGCCAGCAGTTTGGTTTGGACAGGGGACACCGGGGAGCTGTTTTTT.